These 7 T cell receptor beta chains originate from one sample sequenced in a study of T cells in Graves' hyperthyroidism and ophthalmopathy. Amplified TCR beta CDR3 regions came from RNA transcripts. The TCR CDR3 first-round RT-PCR relied on the HTBI primer set. Each CDR3 protein is one row after TCRdb ran MiXCR on the multiplex PCR reads. The repertoire has 530,000 or so distinct CDR3 sequences, about 15% of them found once; the top ten carry roughly a sixth. Sequences were obtained from blood. Receptor source: a woman younger than 35 with Graves' ophthalmopathy.

Ten or more counts support this clonotype. The rearrangement uses TRBV20-1 and TRBJ2-7; 11 nucleotides match TRBD2. This CDR3 spans 13 amino acids. The germline V gene has CDR1 DFQATT and CDR2 SNEGSKA (reference sequence). The CDR3 region has the DNA TGCAGCGCAACTAGCGGGAGTTCCTACGAGCAGTACTTC. This translates into CSATSGSSYEQYF.

This clonotype was seen repeatedly, ten times or more. The chain couples TRBV20-1 to TRBJ2-1; 10 bases are shared with TRBD2. V was pared by 5 bases and J by 8 bases, with 9 bases of the junction left unmatched. Germline assignment: CDR1 DFQATT and CDR2 SNEGSKA (reference sequence). The CDR3 totals 14 residues. DNA of the CDR3: TGCAGTGCTTCCAGCGGGGGGGCCCTCGATGAGCAGTTCTTC. Translated: CSASSGGALDEQFF.

This chain links TRBV7-9 with TRBJ1-3; D remains unclear. Germline CDR1 reads SEHNR; CDR2 reads FQNEAQ (reference sequence). Trimming removed 0 bases from V and 0 bases from J, with 12 bases in between. This CDR3 spans 17 amino acids. CDR3 DNA sequence: TGTGCCAGCAGCTTAGCAGGTCAGCTCGACTCTGGAAACACCATATATTTT. Amino acid sequence: CASSLAGQLDSGNTIYF. Drawing the rest from reference TRBV7-9 and TRBJ1-3, the complete variable domain is DTGVSQNPRHKITKRGQNVTFRCDPISEHNRLYWYRQTLGQGPEFLTYFQNEAQLEKSRLLSDRFSAERPKGSFSTLEIQRTEQGDSAMYLCASSLAGQLDSGNTIYFGEGSWLTVV.

This clonotype was observed at least ten times. This chain links TRBV28 with TRBJ2-2, with D uncertain. Germline V lookup: CDR1 MDHEN, CDR2 SYDVKM. The CDR3 totals 14 residues. Trimming took 10 bases from V and 3 from J, leaving 15 bases between them. CDR3 bases: TGTGCCACCTCGAGAGGTGCGGACACCGGGGAGCTGTTTTTT. Amino acids: CATSRGADTGELFF.

There are many counts of this clonotype. The rearrangement links TRBV28 to TRBJ1-1; 7 nucleotides agree with TRBD1. V was clipped by 9 bases and J by 1 base; unmatched bases: 5. Germline V lookup: CDR1 MDHEN, CDR2 SYDVKM. The CDR3 is 13 amino acids. CDR3 in DNA: TGTGCCAGTACGGCAGGGGGGAACACTGAAGCTTTCTTT. Residues: CASTAGGNTEAFF.

The gene calls are TRBV4-2 and TRBJ2-7; the match to TRBD1 covers 9 bases. The junction had 7 bases not matched to a gene; V was cut back by 0 bases and J by 4 bases. The length of the CDR3 is 16 residues. From germline, CDR1 is LGHNA and CDR2 YNFKEQ. The CDR3 region has the DNA TGTGCCAGCAGCCAAGAGGGGACAGGGTCTATGTACGAGCAGTACTTC. Translation: CASSQEGTGSMYEQYF.

The V call is TRBV29-1, the J call TRBJ1-3; D not resolved. Germline V gene data show CDR1 as SQVTM and CDR2 as ANQGSEA. Deletions cut 7 bases from V and 0 bases from J, with 10 bases between. This CDR3 spans 13 amino acids. CDR3 sequence: CSGRRRSGNTIYF. CDR3 bases: TGCAGCGGTCGCCGTCGCTCTGGAAACACCATATATTTT.